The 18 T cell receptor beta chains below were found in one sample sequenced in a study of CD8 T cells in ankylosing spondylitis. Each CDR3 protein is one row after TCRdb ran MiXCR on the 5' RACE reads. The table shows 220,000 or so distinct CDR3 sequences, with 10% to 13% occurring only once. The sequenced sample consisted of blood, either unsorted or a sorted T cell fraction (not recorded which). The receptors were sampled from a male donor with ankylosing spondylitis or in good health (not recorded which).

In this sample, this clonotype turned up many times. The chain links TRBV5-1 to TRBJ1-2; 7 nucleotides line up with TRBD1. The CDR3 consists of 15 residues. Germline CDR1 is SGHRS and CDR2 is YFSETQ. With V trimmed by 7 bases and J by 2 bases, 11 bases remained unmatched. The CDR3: CASVPDRDANYGYTF. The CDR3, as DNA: TGCGCCAGCGTTCCCGACAGGGACGCGAACTATGGCTACACCTTC.

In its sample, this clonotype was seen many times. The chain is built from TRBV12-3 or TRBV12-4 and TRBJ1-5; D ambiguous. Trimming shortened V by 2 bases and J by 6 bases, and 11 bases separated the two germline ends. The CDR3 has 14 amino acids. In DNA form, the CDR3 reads TGTGCCAGCAGTTTAACCGGGGAGGGTCAGCCCCAGCATTTT. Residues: CASSLTGEGQPQHF.

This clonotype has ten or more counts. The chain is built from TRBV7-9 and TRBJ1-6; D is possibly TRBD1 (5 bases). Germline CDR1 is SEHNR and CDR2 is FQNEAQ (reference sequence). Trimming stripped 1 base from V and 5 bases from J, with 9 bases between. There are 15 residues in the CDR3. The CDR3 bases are TGTGCCAGCAGCTTAGACGTAGGGGATAATTCACCCCTCCACTTT. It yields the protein CASSLDVGDNSPLHF. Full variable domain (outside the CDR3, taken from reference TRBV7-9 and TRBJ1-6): DTGVSQNPRHKITKRGQNVTFRCDPISEHNRLYWYRQTLGQGPEFLTYFQNEAQLEKSRLLSDRFSAERPKGSFSTLEIQRTEQGDSAMYLCASSLDVGDNSPLHFGNGTRLTVT.

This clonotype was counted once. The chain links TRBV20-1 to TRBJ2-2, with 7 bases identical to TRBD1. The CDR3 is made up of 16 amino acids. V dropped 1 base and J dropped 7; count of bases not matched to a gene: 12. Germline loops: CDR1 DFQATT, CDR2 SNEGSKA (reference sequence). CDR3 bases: TGCAGTGCTAGAGCAGAGGGGGCGCGAGGGTACGGGGAGCTGTTTTTT. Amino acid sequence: CSARAEGARGYGELFF.

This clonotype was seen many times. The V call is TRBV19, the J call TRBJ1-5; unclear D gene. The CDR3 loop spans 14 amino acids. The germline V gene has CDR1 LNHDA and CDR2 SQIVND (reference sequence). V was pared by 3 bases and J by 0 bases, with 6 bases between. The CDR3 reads CASSIGVSNQPQHF. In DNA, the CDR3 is TGTGCCAGTAGTATCGGAGTTAGCAATCAGCCCCAGCATTTT.

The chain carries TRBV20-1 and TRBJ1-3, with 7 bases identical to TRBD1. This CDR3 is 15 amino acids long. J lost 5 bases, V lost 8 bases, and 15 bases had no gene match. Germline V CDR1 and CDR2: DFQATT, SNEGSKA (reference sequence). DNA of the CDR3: TGCAGTACATCAAAGGGGGCAGGGCGGAGAAACACCATATATTTT. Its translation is CSTSKGAGRRNTIYF.

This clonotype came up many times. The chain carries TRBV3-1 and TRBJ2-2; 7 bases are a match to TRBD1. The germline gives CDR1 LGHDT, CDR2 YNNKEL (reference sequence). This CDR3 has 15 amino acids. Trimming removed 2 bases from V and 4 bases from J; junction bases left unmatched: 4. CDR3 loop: CASSQTGAGTGELFF. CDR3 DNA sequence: TGTGCCAGCAGCCAAACAGGGGCAGGCACCGGGGAGCTGTTTTTT.

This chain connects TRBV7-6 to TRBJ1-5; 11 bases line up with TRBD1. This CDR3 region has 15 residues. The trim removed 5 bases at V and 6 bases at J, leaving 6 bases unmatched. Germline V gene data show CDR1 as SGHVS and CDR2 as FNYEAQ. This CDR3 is CASSPGTGGIQPQHF. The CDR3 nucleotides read TGTGCCAGCAGCCCGGGGACAGGGGGTATTCAGCCCCAGCATTTT.

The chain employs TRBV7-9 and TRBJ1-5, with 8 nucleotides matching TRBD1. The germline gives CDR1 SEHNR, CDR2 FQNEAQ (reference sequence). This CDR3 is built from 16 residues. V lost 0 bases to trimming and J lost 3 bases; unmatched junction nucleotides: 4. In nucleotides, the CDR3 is TGTGCCAGCAGCTTAGCGGGGGACAGGAACAATCAGCCCCAGCATTTT. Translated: CASSLAGDRNNQPQHF.

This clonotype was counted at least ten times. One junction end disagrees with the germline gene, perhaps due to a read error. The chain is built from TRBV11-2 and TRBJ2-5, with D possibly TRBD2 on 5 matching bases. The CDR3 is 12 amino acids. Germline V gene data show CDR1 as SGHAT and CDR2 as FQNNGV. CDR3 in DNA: TGTGCCAGCAGCTTAGTGGCAGCGCGGGCGCACTTC. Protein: CASSLVAARAHF.

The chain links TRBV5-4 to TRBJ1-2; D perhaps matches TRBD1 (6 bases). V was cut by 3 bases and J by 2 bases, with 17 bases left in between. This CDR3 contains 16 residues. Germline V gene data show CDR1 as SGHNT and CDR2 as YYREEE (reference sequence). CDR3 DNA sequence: TGTGCCAGCAGCTGGGGGACTCAGGGGACCAACTATGGCTACACCTTC. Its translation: CASSWGTQGTNYGYTF.

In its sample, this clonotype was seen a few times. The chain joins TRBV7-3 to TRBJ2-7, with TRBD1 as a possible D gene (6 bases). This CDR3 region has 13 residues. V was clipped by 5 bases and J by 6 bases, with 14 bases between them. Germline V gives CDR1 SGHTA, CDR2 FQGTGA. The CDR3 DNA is TGTGCCAGCAGCCTATCGACAGGACTCGAGCAGTACTTC. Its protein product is CASSLSTGLEQYF. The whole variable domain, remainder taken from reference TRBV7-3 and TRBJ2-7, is GAGVSQTPSNKVTEKGKYVELRCDPISGHTALYWYRQSLGQGPEFLIYFQGTGAADDSGLPNDRFFAVRPEGSVSTLKIQRTERGDSAVYLCASSLSTGLEQYFGPGTRLTVT.

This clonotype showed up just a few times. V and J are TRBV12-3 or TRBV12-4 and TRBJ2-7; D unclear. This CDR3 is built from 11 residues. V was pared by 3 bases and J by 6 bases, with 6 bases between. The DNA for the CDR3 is TGTGCCAGCAGTTTTGGACCCGAGCAGTACTTC. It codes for CASSFGPEQYF.

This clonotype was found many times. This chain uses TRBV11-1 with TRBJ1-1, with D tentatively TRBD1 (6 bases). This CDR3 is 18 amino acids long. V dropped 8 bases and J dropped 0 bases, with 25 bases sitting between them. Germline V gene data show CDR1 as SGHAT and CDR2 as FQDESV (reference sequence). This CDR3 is CASATPPGPGGMNTEAFF. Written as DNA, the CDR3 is TGTGCCAGCGCCACACCCCCGGGACCCGGGGGCATGAACACTGAAGCTTTCTTT.

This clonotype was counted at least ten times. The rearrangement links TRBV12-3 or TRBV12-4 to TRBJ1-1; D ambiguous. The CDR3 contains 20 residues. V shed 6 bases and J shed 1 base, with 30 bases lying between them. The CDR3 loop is CASRFKGIPLSAPTNTEAFF. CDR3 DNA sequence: TGTGCCAGCAGATTTAAGGGTATCCCGCTTTCGGCGCCGACGAACACTGAAGCTTTCTTT.

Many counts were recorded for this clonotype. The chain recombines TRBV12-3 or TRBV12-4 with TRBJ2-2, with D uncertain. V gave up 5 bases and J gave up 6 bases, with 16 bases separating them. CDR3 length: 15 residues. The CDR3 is CASSPTSDLPGELFF. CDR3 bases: TGTGCCAGCAGTCCAACCTCGGACCTCCCCGGGGAGCTGTTTTTT.

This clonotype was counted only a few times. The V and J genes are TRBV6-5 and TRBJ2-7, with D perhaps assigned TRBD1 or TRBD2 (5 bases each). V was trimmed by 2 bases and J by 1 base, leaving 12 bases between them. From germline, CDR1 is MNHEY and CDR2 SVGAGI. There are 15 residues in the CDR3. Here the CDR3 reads CASSYQSGGSYEQYF. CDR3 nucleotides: TGTGCCAGCAGTTACCAAAGTGGGGGTTCCTACGAGCAGTACTTC.

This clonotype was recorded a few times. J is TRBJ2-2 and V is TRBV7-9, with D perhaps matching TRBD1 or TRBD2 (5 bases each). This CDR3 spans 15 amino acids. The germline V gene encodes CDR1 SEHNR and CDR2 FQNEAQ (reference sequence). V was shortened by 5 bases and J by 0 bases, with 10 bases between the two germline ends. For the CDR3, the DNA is TGTGCCAGCAGCGAGGGGAACGCGAACACCGGGGAGCTGTTTTTT. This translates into CASSEGNANTGELFF.